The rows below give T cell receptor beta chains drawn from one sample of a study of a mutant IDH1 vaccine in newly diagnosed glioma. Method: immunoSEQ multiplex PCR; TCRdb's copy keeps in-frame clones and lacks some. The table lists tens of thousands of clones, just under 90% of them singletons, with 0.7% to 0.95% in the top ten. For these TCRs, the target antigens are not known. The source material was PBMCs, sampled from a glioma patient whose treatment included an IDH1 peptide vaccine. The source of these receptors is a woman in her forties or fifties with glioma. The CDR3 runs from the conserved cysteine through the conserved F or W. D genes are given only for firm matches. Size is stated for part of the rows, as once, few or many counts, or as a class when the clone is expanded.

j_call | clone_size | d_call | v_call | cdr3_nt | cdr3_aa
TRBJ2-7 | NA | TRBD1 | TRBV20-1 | TGCAGTGCGATGGGACAGCTCGAGCAGTACTTC | CSAMGQLEQYF
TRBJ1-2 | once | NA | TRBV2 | TGTGCCAGCAGTGAAGTCGCAGGATCGAATGGCTACACCTTC | CASSEVAGSNGYTF
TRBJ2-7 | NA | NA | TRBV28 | TGTGCCAGCAGTTCCCTGTACGAGCAGTACTTC | CASSSLYEQYF
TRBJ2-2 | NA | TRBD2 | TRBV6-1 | TGTGCCAGCTCCTGGGGGGGAACCGGGGAGCTGTTTTTT | CASSWGGTGELFF
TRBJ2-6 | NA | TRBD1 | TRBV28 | TGTGCCAGCAGTTCGGGACAGTTCTCTGGGGCCAACGTCCTGACTTTC | CASSSGQFSGANVLTF
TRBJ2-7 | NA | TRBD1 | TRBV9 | TGTGCCAGCAGCCATGGACAGGGTCCCTACGAGCAGTACTTC | CASSHGQGPYEQYF
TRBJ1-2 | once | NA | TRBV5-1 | TGCGCCAGCAGCTTGGCTGGGGGAGGGGACTATGGCTACACCTTC | CASSLAGGGDYGYTF
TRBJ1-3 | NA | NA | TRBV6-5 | TGTGCCAGCAGCAAGCTCAGGGGCGCTGGAAACACCATATATTTT | CASSKLRGAGNTIYF
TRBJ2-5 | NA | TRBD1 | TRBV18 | TGTGCCAGCTCAAACCGGGACAGCCAAGAGACCCAGTACTTC | CASSNRDSQETQYF
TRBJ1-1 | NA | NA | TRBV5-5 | TGTGCCAGCAGCCTGGACGACAATCTAGCGAACACTGAAGCTTTCTTT | CASSLDDNLANTEAFF
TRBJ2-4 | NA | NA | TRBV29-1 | TGCAGCGTTGGCGGGTTTGCGAGTACGGCCAAAAACATTCAGTACTTC | CSVGGFASTAKNIQYF
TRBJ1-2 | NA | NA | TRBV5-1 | TGCGCCAGCAGCCCGGGACATCCGAACTATGGCTACACCTTC | CASSPGHPNYGYTF
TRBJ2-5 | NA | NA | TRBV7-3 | TGTGCCAGCAGCTTAACGGCCGGAGAGACCCAGTACTTC | CASSLTAGETQYF
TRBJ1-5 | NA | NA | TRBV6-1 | TGTGCCAGCAGCGCGGACCCGGGAAGCTATCAGCCCCAGCATTTT | CASSADPGSYQPQHF
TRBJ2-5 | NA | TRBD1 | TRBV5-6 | TGTGCCAGCAGCCAGGGGGTTTATCAAGAGACCCAGTACTTC | CASSQGVYQETQYF
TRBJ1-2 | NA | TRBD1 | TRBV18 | TGTGCCAGCTCACCGGGACAGGGGGCTCGGGGCTATGGCTACACCTTC | CASSPGQGARGYGYTF
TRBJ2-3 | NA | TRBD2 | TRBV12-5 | TGTGCTAGTGGTTTGTCTAGCGGGATCACAGATACGCAGTATTTT | CASGLSSGITDTQYF
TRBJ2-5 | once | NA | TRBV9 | TGTGCCAGCAGCGTACCCGGGAATAAGACCCAGTACTTC | CASSVPGNKTQYF
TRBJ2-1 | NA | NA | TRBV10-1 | TGCGCCAGCAGTGGCGGTCCCTACAATGAGCAGTTCTTC | CASSGGPYNEQFF
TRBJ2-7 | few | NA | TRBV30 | TGTGCCTGGAGGCAGTTCTCCTACGAGCAGTACTTC | CAWRQFSYEQYF
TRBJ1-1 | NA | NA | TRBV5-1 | TGCGCCAGCAGCTTGGGAGAGGGCACTGAAGCTTTCTTT | CASSLGEGTEAFF
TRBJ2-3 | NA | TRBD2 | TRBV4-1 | TGCGCCAGCAGCCAAGATGACCTAGCGGGAGTTGGCACAGATACGCAGTATTTT | CASSQDDLAGVGTDTQYF
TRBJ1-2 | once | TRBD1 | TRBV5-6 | TGTGCCAGCAGCCCGGGACAGCTAGCTAACTATGGCTACACCTTC | CASSPGQLANYGYTF
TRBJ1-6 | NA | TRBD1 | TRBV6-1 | TGTGCCAGCAGTGCCCGGGACAGTGTAACCTCACCCCTCCACTTT | CASSARDSVTSPLHF
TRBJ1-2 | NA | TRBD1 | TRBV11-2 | TGTGCCAGCAGCTTAGGGGACAGTCACTATGGCTACACCTTC | CASSLGDSHYGYTF
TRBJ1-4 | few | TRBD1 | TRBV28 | TGTGCCAGCAGTGGGACTCTGGACAGGGCTTCCCGTGAAAAACTGTTTTTT | CASSGTLDRASREKLFF
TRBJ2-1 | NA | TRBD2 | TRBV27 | TGTGCCAGCAGTTTCGCCATAGCGGGAGCCAATGAGCAGTTCTTC | CASSFAIAGANEQFF
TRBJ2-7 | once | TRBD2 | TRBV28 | TGTGCCAGCAGTTTAGGACTAGCGGCCTCCAACGAGCAGTACTTC | CASSLGLAASNEQYF
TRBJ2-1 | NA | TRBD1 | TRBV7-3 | TGTGCCAGCAGCCCTCAGGGGGCCAGCTCCTACAATGAGCAGTTCTTC | CASSPQGASSYNEQFF
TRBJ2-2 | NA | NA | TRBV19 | TGTGCCAGTAGTCGTCGGGACCCCTCTACCGGGGAGCTGTTTTTT | CASSRRDPSTGELFF
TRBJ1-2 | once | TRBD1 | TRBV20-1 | TGCAGTGCCAGACAGGGATATGGCTACACCTTC | CSARQGYGYTF
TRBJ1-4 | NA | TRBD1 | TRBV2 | TGTGCCAGCAGCCTGGACAGGGGAGATGAAAAACTGTTTTTT | CASSLDRGDEKLFF
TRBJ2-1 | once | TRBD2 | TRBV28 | TGTGCCAGCAGTACTAGCGGGTCCTACAATGAGCAGTTCTTC | CASSTSGSYNEQFF
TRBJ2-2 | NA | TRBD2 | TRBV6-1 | TGTGCCAGCAGGGCGGGGGGCTACACCGGGGAGCTGTTTTTT | CASRAGGYTGELFF
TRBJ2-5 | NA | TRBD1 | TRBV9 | TGTGCCAGCAGCGGGGGACAGCTCCCCGGTGAGACCCAGTACTTC | CASSGGQLPGETQYF
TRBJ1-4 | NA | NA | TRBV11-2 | TGTGCCAGCAGCTTTGGTCGCGCTAATGAAAAACTGTTTTTT | CASSFGRANEKLFF
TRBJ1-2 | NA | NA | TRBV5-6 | TGTGCCAGCAGCTCGGGATCCTGGCTAGGCTACACCTTC | CASSSGSWLGYTF
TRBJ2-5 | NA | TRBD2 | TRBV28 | TGTGCCAGCACCCACTGGACGGGGAGGGGAGATGAGGAGACCCAGTACTTC | CASTHWTGRGDEETQYF
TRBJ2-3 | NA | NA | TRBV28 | TGTGCCAGCAGTTGGACAGTAAGCACAGATACGCAGTATTTT | CASSWTVSTDTQYF
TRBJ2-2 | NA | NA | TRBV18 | TGTGCCAGCTCACCCAGACTAGAAGACGGGGAGCTGTTTTTT | CASSPRLEDGELFF
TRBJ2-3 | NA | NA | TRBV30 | TGTGCCTGGAGGATGGGGAGCGCAGATACGCAGTATTTT | CAWRMGSADTQYF
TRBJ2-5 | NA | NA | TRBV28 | TGTGCCAGCAGTCTCCGGGAGTGGCTGGGGACCCAGTACTTC | CASSLREWLGTQYF
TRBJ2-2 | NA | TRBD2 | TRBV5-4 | TGTGCCAGCACCCAGACTAGCGGAGCGAACACCGGGGAGCTGTTTTTT | CASTQTSGANTGELFF
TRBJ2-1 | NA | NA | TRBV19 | TGTGCCAGTAGTTCCAGGTCAGGTTCACCACCCTGGGGAGTAACCTACAATGAGCAGTTCTTC | CASSSRSGSPPWGVTYNEQFF
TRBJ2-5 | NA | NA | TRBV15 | TGTGCCACCAGCAGAGATACAGAGGCCCAGTACTTC | CATSRDTEAQYF
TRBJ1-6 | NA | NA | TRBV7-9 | TGTGCCAGCAGCTGGGGGCGGACCTATTCACCCCTCCACTTT | CASSWGRTYSPLHF
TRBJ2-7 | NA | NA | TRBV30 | TGTGCCTGGAGTGTCAGGTACGAGCAGTACTTC | CAWSVRYEQYF
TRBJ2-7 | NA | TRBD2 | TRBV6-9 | TGTGCCAGCAGTTACTCGACTAGCGGGGGCGCCGAGCAGTACTTC | CASSYSTSGGAEQYF
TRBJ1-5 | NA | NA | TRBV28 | TGTGCCAGCAGTTCATACCAGCCCCAGCATTTT | CASSSYQPQHF
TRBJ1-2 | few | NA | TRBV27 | TGTGCCAGCAGTCCGCGACAGGTGCCAAGGCTCCGGGCCTACTATGGCTACACCTTC | CASSPRQVPRLRAYYGYTF
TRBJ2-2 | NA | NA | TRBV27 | TGTGCCAGCAGTTTTTCGGCGCGGACCGGGGAGCTGTTTTTT | CASSFSARTGELFF
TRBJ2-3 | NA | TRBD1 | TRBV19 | TGTGCCAGTAGTCTCGGACAGGGGGCAGGAGATACGCAGTATTTT | CASSLGQGAGDTQYF
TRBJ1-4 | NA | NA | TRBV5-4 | TGTGCCAGCAGCTTTACAGCCGCAACTAATGAAAAACTGTTTTTT | CASSFTAATNEKLFF
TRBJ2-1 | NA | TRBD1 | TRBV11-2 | TGTGCCAGCAGCCGCGGCCCCGGGACAGGAGACAATGAGCAGTTCTTC | CASSRGPGTGDNEQFF
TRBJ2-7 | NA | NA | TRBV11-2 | TGTGCCAGCAGCCCCGCTGGAAGGCAGGGAATCGCCTACGAGCAGTACTTC | CASSPAGRQGIAYEQYF
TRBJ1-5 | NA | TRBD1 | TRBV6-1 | TGTGCCACACAACAGGGGTATCAGCCCCAGCATTTT | CATQQGYQPQHF
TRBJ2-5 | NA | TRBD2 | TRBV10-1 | TGCGCCAGCAGCGGGGGGGCCGGGGAGACCCAGTACTTC | CASSGGAGETQYF